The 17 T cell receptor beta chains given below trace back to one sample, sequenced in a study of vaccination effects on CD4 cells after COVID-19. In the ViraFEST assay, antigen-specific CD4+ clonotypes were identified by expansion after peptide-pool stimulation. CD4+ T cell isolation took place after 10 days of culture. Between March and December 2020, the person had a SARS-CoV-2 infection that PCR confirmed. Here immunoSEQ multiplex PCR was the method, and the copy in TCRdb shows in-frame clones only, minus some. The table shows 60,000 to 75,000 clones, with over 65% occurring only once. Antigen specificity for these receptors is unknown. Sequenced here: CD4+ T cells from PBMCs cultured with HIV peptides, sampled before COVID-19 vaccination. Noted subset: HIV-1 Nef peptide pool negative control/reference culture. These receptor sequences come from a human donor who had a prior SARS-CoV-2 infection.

CDR3 bases: TGTGCCACCAGTTTACAGGACTTTGGCACAGATACGCAGTATTTT. This translates into CATSLQDFGTDTQYF. This chain joins TRBV15 and TRBJ2-3, with D perhaps TRBD1 or TRBD2 (5 bases each). Looked up from germline, CDR1 is LNHNV and CDR2 is YYDKDF (reference sequence). This CDR3 is built from 15 residues. The V and J ends lost 6 bases and 1 base respectively, with 14 bases between them.

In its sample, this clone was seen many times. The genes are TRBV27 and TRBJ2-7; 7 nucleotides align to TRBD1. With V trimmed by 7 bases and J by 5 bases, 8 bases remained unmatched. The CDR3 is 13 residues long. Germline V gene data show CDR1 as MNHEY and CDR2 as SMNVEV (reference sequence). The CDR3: CASKRTGHDEQYF. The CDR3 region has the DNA TGTGCCAGCAAAAGGACAGGTCACGACGAGCAGTACTTC.

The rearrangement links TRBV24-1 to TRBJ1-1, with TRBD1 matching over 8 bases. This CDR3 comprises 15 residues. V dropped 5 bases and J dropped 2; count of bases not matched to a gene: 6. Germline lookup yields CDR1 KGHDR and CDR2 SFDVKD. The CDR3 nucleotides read TGTGCCACCAGTGCGTCCGGGACAGGTAACACTGAAGCTTTCTTT. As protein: CATSASGTGNTEAFF.

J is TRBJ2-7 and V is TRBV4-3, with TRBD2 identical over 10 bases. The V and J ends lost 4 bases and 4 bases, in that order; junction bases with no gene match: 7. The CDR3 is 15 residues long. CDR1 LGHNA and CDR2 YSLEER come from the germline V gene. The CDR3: CASSLGLAAPYEQYF. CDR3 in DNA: TGCGCCAGCAGCCTCGGACTAGCGGCACCGTACGAGCAGTACTTC.

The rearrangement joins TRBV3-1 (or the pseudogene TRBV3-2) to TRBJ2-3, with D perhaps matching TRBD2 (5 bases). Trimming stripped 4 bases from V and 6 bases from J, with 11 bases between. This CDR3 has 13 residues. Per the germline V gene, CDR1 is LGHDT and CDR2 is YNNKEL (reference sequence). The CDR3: CASSPNRGDTQYF. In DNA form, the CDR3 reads TGTGCCAGCAGCCCGAACCGAGGGGATACGCAGTATTTT.

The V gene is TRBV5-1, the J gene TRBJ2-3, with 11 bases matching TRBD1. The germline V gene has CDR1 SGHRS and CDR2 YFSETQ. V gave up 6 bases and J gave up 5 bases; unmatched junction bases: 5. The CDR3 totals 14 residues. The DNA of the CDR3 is TGCGCCAGCATTCCCGGGACAGGGGGAGATACGCAGTATTTT. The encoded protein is CASIPGTGGDTQYF. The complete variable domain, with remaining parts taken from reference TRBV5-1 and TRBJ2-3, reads KAGVTQTPRYLIKTRGQQVTLSCSPISGHRSVSWYQQTPGQGLQFLFEYFSETQRNKGNFPGRFSGRQFSNSRSEMNVSTLELGDSALYLCASIPGTGGDTQYFGPGTRLTVL.

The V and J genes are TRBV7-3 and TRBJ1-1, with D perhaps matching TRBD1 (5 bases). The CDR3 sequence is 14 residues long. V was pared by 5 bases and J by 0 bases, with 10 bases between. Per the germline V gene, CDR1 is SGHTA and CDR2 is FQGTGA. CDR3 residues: CASSPGGMNTEAFF. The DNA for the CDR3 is TGTGCCAGCAGCCCCGGGGGGATGAACACTGAAGCTTTCTTT.

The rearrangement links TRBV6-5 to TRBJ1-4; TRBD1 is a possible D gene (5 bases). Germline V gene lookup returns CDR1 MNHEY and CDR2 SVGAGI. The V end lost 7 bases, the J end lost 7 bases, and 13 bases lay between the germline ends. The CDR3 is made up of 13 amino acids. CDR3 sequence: CASKRGRGEKLFF. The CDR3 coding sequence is TGTGCCAGCAAGCGGGGTAGGGGTGAAAAACTGTTTTTT.

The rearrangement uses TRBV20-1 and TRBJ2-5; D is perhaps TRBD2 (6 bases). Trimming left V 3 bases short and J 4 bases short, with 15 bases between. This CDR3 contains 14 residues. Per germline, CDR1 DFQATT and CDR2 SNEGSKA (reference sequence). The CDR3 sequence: CSASGEVRRETQYF. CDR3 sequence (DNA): TGCAGTGCTAGTGGGGAGGTCAGAAGAGAGACCCAGTACTTC.

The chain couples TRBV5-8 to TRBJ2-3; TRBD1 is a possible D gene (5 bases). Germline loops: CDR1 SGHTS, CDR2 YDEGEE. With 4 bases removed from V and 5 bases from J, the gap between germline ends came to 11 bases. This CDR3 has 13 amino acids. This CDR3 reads CASSDSRGDTQYF. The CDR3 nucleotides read TGTGCCAGCAGCGACAGCAGAGGAGATACGCAGTATTTT.

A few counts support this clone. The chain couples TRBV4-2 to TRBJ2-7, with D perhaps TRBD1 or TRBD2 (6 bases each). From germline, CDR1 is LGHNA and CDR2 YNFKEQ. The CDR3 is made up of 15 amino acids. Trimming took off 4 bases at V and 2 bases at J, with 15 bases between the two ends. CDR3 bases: TGTGCCAGCAGCCTAAACACTGGGGGGCCCTACGAGCAGTACTTC. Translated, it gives CASSLNTGGPYEQYF.

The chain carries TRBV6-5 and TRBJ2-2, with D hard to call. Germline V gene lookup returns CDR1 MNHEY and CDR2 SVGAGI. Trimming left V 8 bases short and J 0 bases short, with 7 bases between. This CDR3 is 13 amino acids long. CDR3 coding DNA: TGTGCCAGCGGTAGGGCGAACACCGGGGAGCTGTTTTTT. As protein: CASGRANTGELFF.

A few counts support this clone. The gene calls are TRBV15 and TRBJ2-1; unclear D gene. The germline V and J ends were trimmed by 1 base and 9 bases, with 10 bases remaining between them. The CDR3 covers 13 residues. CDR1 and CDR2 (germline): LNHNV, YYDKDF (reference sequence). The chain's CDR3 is CATSRGLGSEQFF. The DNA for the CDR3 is TGTGCCACCAGCAGAGGTTTGGGGTCTGAGCAGTTCTTC.

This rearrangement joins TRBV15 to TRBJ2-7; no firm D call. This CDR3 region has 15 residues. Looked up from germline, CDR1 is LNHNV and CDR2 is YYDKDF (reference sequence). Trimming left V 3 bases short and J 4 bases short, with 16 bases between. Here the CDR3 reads CATSRAQEPGYEQYF. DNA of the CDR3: TGTGCCACCAGCAGGGCCCAGGAACCCGGTTACGAGCAGTACTTC.

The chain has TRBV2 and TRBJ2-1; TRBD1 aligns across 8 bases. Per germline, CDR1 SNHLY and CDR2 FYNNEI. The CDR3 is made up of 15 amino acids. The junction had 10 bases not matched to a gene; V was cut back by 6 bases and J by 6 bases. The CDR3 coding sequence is TGTGCCAGCAGGCAGGGGGCGGACGAACTCAATGAGCAGTTCTTC. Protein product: CASRQGADELNEQFF.

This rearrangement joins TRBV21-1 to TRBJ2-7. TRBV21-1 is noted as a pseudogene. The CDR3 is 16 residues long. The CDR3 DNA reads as TGTGCCAGCAGCACACCCGGGGCAGAAAAGACTGGCGAGCAGTACTTC. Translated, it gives CASSTPGAEKTGEQYF.

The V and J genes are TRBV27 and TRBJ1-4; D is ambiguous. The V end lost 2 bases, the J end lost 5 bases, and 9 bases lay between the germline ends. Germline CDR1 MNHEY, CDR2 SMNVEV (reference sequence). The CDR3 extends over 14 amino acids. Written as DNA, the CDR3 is TGTGCCAGCAGTTTACAAGGAAGAAATGAAAAACTGTTTTTT. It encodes CASSLQGRNEKLFF.